The sequence of this T cell receptor beta chain was determined in a study of Ad26.COV2.S vaccination and SARS-CoV-2 variants. The CDR3 extends over 15 amino acids. With 4 bases removed from V and 3 bases from J, the gap between germline ends came to 16 bases. The germline V gene encodes CDR1 LGHDT and CDR2 YNNKEL (reference sequence). Documented treatment: some 20 received Ad26.COV2.S at low or high dose, single or two shots; several received placebo; per-sample allocation not given. The investigators took samples on day 63 after the first vaccine or placebo injection. Using immunoSEQ multiplex PCR, the repertoire was profiled, and TCRdb retains in-frame clones only, with some absent. The sample consists of some 450,000 clones, 90% of them appearing once.

V usage is TRBV3-1 (or the pseudogene TRBV3-2) and J usage is TRBJ2-7, with D perhaps matching TRBD1 or TRBD2 (5 bases each). Material: peripheral blood, obtained in a trial of Ad26.COV2.S vaccine versus placebo. This TCR was sampled from a person aged 18-60 years who received the Ad26.COV2.S COVID-19 vaccine or a placebo. As DNA, the CDR3 is TGTGCCAGCAGCCCAAGCACCGGGGCCAACTACGAGCAGTACTTC. Translating it yields CASSPSTGANYEQYF.